This T cell receptor (beta chain) originates from a study of blood T cell repertoires in COVID-19. For the study at large: Samples came from the United States, Italy and Spain, spanning acute and convalescent COVID-19.

Per the study methods: Amplification from reference gene primers served as the basis for estimated nucleated cell counts. Using immunoSEQ multiplex PCR, the repertoire was profiled, and TCRdb retains in-frame clones only, with some absent. For V, J and clone size, that table is used; D and trimming come from the DNA. The table shows about 150,000 clones, with around 83% occurring only once. The V gene lost 5 bases and the J gene lost 5 bases, with 18 bases spanning the gap. This CDR3 contains 15 residues. Per germline, CDR1 SGHTA and CDR2 FQGNSA. Sequenced: peripheral blood. The chain combines TRBV7-2 with TRBJ1-1, with D possibly being TRBD1 (6 bases). The receptor comes from a woman aged 45-60 years with acute or convalescent COVID-19. For the CDR3, the DNA is TGTGCCAGCAGCCCCCTCGGACAGATGGGGACTGAAGCTTTCTTT. Its translation: CASSPLGQMGTEAFF.